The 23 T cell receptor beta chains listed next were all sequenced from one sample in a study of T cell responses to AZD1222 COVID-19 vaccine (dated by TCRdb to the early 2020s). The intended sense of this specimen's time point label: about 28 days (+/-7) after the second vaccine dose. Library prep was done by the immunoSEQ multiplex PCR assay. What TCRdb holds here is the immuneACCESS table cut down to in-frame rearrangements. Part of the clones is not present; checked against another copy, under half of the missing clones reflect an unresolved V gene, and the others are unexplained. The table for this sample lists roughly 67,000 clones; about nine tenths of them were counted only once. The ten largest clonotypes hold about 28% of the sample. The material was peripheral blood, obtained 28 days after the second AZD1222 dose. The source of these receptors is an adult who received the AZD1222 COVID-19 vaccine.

The CDR3 loop is CASSLVLEAFF. For the CDR3, the DNA is TGTGCCAGCAGCTTAGTCTTGGAAGCTTTCTTT. The chain combines TRBV7-6 with TRBJ1-1; D gene unclear. Germline V gene data show CDR1 as SGHVS and CDR2 as FNYEAQ. The CDR3 has 11 amino acids. Trimming took off 1 base at V and 8 bases at J, with 5 bases between the two ends.

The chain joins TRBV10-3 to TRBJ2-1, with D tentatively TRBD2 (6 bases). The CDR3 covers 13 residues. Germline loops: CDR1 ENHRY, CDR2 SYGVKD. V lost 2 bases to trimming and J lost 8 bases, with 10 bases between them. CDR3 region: CAISELREYEQFF. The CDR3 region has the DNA TGTGCCATCAGTGAGCTCCGGGAGTATGAGCAGTTCTTC.

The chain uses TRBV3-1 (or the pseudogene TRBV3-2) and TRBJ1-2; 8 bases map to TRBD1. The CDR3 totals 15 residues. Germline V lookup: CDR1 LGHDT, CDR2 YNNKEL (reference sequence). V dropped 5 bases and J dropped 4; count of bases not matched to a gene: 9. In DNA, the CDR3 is TGTGCCAGCAGCTCTTATATGACAGGGGTCTATGGCTACACCTTC. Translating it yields CASSSYMTGVYGYTF.

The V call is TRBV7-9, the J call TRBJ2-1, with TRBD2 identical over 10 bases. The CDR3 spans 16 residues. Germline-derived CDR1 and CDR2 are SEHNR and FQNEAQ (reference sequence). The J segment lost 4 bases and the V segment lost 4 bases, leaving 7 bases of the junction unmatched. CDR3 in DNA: TGTGCCAGCAGCTCCCTAGCGGGAGCCGGGTACAATGAGCAGTTCTTC. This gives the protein CASSSLAGAGYNEQFF.

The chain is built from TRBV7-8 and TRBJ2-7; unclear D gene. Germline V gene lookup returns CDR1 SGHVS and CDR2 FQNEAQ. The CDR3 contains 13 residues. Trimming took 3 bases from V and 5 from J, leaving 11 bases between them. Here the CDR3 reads CASSFRTAHEQYF. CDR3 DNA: TGTGCCAGCAGCTTCAGAACGGCCCACGAGCAGTACTTC.

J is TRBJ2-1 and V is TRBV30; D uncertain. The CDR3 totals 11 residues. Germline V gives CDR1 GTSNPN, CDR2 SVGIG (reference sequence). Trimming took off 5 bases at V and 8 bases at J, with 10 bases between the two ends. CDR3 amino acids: CAWRHLDEQFF. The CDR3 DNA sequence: TGTGCCTGGCGACACCTAGATGAGCAGTTCTTC. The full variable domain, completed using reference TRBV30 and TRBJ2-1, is SQTIHQWPATLVQPVGSPLSLECTVEGTSNPNLYWYRQAAGRGLQLLFYSVGIGQISSEVPQNLSASRPQDRQFILSSKKLLLSDSGFYLCAWRHLDEQFFGPGTRLTVL.

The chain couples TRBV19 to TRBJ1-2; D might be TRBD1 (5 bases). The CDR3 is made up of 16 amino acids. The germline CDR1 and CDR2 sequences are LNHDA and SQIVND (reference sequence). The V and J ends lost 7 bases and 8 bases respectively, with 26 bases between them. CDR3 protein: CASTWTSEFPTRGYTF. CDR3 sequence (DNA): TGTGCCAGTACATGGACATCCGAATTCCCCACTAGGGGCTACACCTTC.

The chain's CDR3 is CASAPSQPYEQYF. In nucleotides, the CDR3 is TGTGCCAGCGCCCCGTCCCAGCCCTACGAGCAGTACTTC. The chain employs TRBV6-5 and TRBJ2-7; no definite D call. The CDR3 is 13 residues long. Trimming cost V 8 bases and J 2 bases, with 13 bases left between them. Germline CDR1 reads MNHEY; CDR2 reads SVGAGI.

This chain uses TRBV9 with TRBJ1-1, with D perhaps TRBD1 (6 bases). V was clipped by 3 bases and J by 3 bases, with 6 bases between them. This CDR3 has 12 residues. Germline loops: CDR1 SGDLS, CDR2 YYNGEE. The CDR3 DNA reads TGTGCCAGCAGCGGACAGGACACTGAAGCTTTCTTT. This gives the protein CASSGQDTEAFF.

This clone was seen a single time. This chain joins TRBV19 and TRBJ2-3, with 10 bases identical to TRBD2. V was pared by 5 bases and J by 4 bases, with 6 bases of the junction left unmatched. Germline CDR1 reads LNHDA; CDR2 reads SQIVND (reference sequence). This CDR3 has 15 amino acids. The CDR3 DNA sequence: TGTGCCAGTAGTCAGCGGGAGGGCCCTGCAGATACGCAGTATTTT. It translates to CASSQREGPADTQYF.

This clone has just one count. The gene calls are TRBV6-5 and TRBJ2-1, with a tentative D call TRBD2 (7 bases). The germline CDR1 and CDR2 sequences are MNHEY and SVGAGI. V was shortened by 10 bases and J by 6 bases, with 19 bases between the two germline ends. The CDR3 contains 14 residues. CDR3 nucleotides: TGTGCCACCGTAAAGGGGGAGGGGAGCAATGAGCAGTTCTTC. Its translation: CATVKGEGSNEQFF.

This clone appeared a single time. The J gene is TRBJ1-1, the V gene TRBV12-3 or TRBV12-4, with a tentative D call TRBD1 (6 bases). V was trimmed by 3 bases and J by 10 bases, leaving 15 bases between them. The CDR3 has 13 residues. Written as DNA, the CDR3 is TGTGCCAGCAGTTTGCCAAGGGGGAGGAGAGCTTTCTTT. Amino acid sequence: CASSLPRGRRAFF.

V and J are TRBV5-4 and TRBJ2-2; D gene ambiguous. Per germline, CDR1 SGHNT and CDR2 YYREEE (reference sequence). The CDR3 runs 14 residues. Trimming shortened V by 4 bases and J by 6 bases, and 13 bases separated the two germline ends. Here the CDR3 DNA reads TGTGCCAGCAGCCCCGAGATTGGGTCCGGGGAGCTGTTTTTT. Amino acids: CASSPEIGSGELFF.

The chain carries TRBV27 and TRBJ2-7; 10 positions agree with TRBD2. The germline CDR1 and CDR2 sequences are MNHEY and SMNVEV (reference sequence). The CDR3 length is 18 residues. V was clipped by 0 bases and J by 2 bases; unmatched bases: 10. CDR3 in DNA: TGTGCCAGCAGTTTATCGATTATAGCGGGAGGTCTGCCCTACGAGCAGTACTTC. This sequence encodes CASSLSIIAGGLPYEQYF.

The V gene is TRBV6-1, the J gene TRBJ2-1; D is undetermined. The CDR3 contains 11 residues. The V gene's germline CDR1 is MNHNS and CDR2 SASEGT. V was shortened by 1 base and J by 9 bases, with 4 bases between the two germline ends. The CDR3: CASSEGFEQFF. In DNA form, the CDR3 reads TGTGCCAGCAGTGAAGGTTTTGAGCAGTTCTTC.

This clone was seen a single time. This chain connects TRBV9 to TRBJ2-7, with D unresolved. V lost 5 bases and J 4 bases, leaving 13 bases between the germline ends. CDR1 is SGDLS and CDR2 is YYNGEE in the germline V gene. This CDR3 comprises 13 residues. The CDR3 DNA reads TGTGCCAGCAGTAGTGGGTCGGAGTACGAGCAGTACTTC. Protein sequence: CASSSGSEYEQYF. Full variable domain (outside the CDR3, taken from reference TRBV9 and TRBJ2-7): DSGVTQTPKHLITATGQRVTLRCSPRSGDLSVYWYQQSLDQGLQFLIQYYNGEERAKGNILERFSAQQFPDLHSELNLSSLELGDSALYFCASSSGSEYEQYFGPGTRLTVT.

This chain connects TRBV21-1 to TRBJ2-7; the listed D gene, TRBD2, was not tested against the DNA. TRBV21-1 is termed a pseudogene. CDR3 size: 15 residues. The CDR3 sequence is CASSKDGTVSYEQYF. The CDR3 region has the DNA TGTGCCAGCAGCAAGGACGGGACTGTCTCCTACGAGCAGTACTTC.

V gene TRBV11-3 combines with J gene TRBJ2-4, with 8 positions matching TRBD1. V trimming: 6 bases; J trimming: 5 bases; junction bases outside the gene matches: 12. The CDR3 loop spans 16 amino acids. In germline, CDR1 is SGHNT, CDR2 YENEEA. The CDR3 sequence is CASRAHLGQGENIQYF. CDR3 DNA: TGTGCCAGCAGGGCCCACCTTGGACAGGGCGAAAACATTCAGTACTTC. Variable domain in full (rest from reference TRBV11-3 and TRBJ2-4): EAGVVQSPRYKIIEKKQPVAFWCNPISGHNTLYWYLQNLGQGPELLIRYENEEAVDDSQLPKDRFSAERLKGVDSTLKIQPAELGDSAVYLCASRAHLGQGENIQYFGAGTRLSVL.

CDR3 sequence: CASSFMGVGEKLFF. CDR3 nucleotide sequence: TGTGCCAGCAGCTTTATGGGGGTCGGAGAAAAACTGTTTTTT. The V and J genes are TRBV7-9 and TRBJ1-4; tentative D call: TRBD1 (5 bases). Trimming shortened V by 3 bases and J by 8 bases, and 13 bases separated the two germline ends. Germline assignment: CDR1 SEHNR and CDR2 FQNEAQ (reference sequence). The CDR3 is 14 residues long.

Written as DNA, the CDR3 is TGTGCCAGCAGCTTAGCGGCGGGCGACCAAGAGACCCAGTACTTC. It codes for CASSLAAGDQETQYF. This rearrangement joins TRBV7-2 to TRBJ2-5, with a weak D call TRBD2 (5 bases). Deletions cut 0 bases from V and 0 bases from J, with 8 bases between. Germline V gives CDR1 SGHTA, CDR2 FQGNSA. This CDR3 comprises 15 residues. Full variable domain (rest looked up from reference TRBV7-2 and TRBJ2-5): GAGVSQSPSNKVTEKGKDVELRCDPISGHTALYWYRQSLGQGLEFLIYFQGNSAPDKSGLPSDRFSAERTGGSVSTLTIQRTQQEDSAVYLCASSLAAGDQETQYFGPGTRLLVL.

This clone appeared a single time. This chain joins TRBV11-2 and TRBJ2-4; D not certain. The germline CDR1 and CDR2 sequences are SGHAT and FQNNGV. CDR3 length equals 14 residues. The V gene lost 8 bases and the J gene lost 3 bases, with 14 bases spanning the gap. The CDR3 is CASGSGNVKNIQYF. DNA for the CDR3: TGTGCCAGCGGTTCGGGTAATGTCAAAAACATTCAGTACTTC. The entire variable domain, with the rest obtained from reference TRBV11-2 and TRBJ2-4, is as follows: EAGVAQSPRYKIIEKRQSVAFWCNPISGHATLYWYQQILGQGPKLLIQFQNNGVVDDSQLPKDRFSAERLKGVDSTLKIQPAKLEDSAVYLCASGSGNVKNIQYFGAGTRLSVL.

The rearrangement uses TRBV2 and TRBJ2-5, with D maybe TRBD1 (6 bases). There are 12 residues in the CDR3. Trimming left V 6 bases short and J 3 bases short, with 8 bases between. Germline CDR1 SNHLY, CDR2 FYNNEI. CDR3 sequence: CASSRTEETQYF. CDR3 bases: TGTGCCAGCAGCCGGACAGAAGAGACCCAGTACTTC.

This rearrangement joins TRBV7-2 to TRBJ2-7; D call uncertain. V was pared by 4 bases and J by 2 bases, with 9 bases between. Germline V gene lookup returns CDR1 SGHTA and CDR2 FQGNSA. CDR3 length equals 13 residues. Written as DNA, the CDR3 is TGTGCCAGCAGCTCCTGGCCCACCTACGAGCAGTACTTC. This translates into CASSSWPTYEQYF. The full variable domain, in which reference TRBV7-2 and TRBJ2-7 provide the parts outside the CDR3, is GAGVSQSPSNKVTEKGKDVELRCDPISGHTALYWYRQSLGQGLEFLIYFQGNSAPDKSGLPSDRFSAERTGGSVSTLTIQRTQQEDSAVYLCASSSWPTYEQYFGPGTRLTVT.